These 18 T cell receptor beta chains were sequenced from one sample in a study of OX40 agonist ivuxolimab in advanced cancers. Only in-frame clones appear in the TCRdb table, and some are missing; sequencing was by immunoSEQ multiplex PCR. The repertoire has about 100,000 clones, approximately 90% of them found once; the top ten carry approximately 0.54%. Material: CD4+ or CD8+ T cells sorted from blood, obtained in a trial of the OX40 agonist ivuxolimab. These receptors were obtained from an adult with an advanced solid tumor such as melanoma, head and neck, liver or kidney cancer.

CDR3: CASSLPPRTARISGNTIYF. For the CDR3, the DNA is TGTGCCAGCAGCTTACCTCCTCGGACAGCTAGAATCTCTGGAAACACCATATATTTT. This chain links TRBV7-9 with TRBJ1-3; D may be TRBD1 (6 bases). The germline gives CDR1 SEHNR, CDR2 FQNEAQ (reference sequence). Trimming pared 2 bases from V and 0 bases from J, leaving 20 bases between. The CDR3 length is 19 residues.

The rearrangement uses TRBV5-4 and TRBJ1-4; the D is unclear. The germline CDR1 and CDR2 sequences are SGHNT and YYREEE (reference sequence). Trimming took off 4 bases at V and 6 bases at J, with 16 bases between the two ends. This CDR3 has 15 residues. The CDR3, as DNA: TGTGCCAGCAGCGAACGACTCGGCGGCGATGAAAAACTGTTTTTT. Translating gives CASSERLGGDEKLFF. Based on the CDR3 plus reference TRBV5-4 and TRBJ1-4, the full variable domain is ETGVTQSPTHLIKTRGQQVTLRCSSQSGHNTVSWYQQALGQGPQFIFQYYREEENGRGNFPPRFSGLQFPNYSSELNVNALELDDSALYLCASSERLGGDEKLFFGSGTQLSVL.

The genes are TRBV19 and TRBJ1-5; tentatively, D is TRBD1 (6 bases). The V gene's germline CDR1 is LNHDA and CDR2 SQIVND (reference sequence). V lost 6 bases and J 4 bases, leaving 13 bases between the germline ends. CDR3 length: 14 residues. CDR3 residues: CASSLRDINQPQHF. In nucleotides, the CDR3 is TGTGCCAGTAGCCTCCGGGACATTAATCAGCCCCAGCATTTT.

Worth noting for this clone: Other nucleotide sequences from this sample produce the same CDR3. CDR3 sequence reads: CASSLSGEGDTEAFF. In DNA form, the CDR3 reads TGTGCCAGCAGTTTATCCGGGGAAGGGGACACTGAAGCTTTCTTT. The chain uses TRBV28 and TRBJ1-1; perhaps TRBD1 as D (5 bases). The ends were cut back, 1 base at V and 3 bases at J, with 12 bases in the middle. CDR1 MDHEN and CDR2 SYDVKM come from the germline V gene. The CDR3 covers 15 residues.

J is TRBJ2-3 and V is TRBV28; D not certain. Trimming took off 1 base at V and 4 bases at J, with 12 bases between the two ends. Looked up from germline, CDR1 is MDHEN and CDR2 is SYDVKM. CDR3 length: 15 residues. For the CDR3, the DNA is TGTGCCAGCAGTTTATTGGGGAAAGGTTCAGATACGCAGTATTTT. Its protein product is CASSLLGKGSDTQYF.

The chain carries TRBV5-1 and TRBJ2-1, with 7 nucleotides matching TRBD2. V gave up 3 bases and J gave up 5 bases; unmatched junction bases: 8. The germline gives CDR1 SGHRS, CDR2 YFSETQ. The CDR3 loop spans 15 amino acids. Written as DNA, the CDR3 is TGCGCCAGCAGCTATGGCGGGGGACCAAACAATGAGCAGTTCTTC. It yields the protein CASSYGGGPNNEQFF.

The CDR3 loop reads CASSQDGQLNQPQHF. In DNA, the CDR3 is TGTGCCAGCAGCCAAGATGGGCAGCTCAATCAGCCCCAGCATTTT. The chain carries TRBV4-2 and TRBJ1-5; D is undetermined. V was clipped by 0 bases and J by 3 bases, with 9 bases between them. The CDR3 totals 15 residues. CDR1 is LGHNA, CDR2 YNFKEQ, per germline.

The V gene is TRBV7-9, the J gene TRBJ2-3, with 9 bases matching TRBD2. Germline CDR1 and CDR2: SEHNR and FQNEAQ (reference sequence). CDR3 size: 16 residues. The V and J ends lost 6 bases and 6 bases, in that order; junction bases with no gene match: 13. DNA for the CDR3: TGTGCCAGCAGGGACCGAGGACTAGCGAACTTGGATACGCAGTATTTT. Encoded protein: CASRDRGLANLDTQYF. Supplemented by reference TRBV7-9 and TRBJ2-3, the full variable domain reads DTGVSQNPRHKITKRGQNVTFRCDPISEHNRLYWYRQTLGQGPEFLTYFQNEAQLEKSRLLSDRFSAERPKGSFSTLEIQRTEQGDSAMYLCASRDRGLANLDTQYFGPGTRLTVL.

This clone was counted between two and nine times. The CDR3 region has the DNA TGTGCCAGCAGTTACTCACTATGGGATGGCTACACCTTC. Protein product: CASSYSLWDGYTF. The chain combines TRBV6-5 with TRBJ1-2; no clear D. This CDR3 contains 13 residues. The V end lost 0 bases, the J end lost 6 bases, and 8 bases lay between the germline ends. Germline CDR1 MNHEY, CDR2 SVGAGI.

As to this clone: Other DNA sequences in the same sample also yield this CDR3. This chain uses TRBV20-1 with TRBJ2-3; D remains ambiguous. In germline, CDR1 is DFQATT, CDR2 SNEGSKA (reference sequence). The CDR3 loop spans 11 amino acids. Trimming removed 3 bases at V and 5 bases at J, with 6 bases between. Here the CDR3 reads CSASIGDTQYF. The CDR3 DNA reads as TGCAGTGCTAGTATAGGAGATACGCAGTATTTT.

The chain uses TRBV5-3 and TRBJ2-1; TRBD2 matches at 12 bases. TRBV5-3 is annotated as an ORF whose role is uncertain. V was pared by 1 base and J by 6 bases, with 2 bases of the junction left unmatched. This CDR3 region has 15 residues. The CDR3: CARSLPSGRVNEQFF. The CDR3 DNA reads TGTGCCAGAAGCTTGCCTAGCGGGAGGGTCAATGAGCAGTTCTTC.

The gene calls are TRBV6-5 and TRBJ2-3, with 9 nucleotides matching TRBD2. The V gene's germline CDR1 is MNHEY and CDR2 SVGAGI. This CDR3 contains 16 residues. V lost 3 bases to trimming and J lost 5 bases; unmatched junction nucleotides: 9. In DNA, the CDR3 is TGTGCCAGCAGTTATAGTTCGACTAGCGGAAAAGATACGCAGTATTTT. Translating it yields CASSYSSTSGKDTQYF.

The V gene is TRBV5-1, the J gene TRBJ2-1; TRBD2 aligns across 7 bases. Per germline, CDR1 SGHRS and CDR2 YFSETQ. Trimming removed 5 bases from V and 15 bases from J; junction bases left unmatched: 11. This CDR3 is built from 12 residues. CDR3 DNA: TGCGCCAGCAGTTCCACGCAGCGGGATTTGTTCTTC. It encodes CASSSTQRDLFF.

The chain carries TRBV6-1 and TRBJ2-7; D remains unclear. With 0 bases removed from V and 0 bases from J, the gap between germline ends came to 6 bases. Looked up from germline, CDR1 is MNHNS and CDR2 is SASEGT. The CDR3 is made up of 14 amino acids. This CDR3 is CASSEAGRSYEQYF. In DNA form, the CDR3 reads TGTGCCAGCAGTGAAGCGGGCCGCTCCTACGAGCAGTACTTC.

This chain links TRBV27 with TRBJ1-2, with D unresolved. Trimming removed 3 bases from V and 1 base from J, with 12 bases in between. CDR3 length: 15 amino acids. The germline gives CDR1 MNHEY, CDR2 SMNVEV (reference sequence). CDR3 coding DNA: TGTGCCAGCAGTTTCTCGGGTAGCCTTAACTATGGCTACACCTTC. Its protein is CASSFSGSLNYGYTF.

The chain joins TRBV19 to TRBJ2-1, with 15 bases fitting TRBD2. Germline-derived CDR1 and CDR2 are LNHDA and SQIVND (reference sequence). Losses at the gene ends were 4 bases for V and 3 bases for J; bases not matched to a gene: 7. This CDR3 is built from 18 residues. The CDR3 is CASSTSGLAGGYYNEQFF. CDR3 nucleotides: TGTGCCAGTAGTACCTCGGGACTAGCGGGAGGCTACTACAATGAGCAGTTCTTC. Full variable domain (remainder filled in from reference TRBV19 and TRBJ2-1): DGGITQSPKYLFRKEGQNVTLSCEQNLNHDAMYWYRQDPGQGLRLIYYSQIVNDFQKGDIAEGYSVSREKKESFPLTVTSAQKNPTAFYLCASSTSGLAGGYYNEQFFGPGTRLTVL.

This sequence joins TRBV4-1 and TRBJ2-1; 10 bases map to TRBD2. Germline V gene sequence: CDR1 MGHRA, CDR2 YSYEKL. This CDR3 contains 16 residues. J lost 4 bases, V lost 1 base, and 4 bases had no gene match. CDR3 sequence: CASSQASGRAYNEQFF. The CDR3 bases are TGCGCCAGCAGCCAAGCGAGCGGGAGGGCTTACAATGAGCAGTTCTTC.

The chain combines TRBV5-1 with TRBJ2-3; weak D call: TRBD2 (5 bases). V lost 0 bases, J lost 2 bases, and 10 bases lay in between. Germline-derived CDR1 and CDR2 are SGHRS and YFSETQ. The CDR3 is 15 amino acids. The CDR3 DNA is TGCGCCAGCAGCTTGGAATCGGGGTACACAGATACGCAGTATTTT. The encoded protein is CASSLESGYTDTQYF. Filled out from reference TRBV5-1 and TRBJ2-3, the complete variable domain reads KAGVTQTPRYLIKTRGQQVTLSCSPISGHRSVSWYQQTPGQGLQFLFEYFSETQRNKGNFPGRFSGRQFSNSRSEMNVSTLELGDSALYLCASSLESGYTDTQYFGPGTRLTVL.